Below, 21 T cell receptor beta chains from the same sample are listed, as sequenced in a study of blood T cell repertoires in COVID-19. The data were produced by immunoSEQ multiplex PCR, yet TCRdb's version contains in-frame clones alone and is incomplete. The sample comprises tens of thousands of clones, approximately 80% of which are singletons, and around 5.8% rests with the top ten. The source material was peripheral blood. The receptors were gathered from a man in his 60s with active or convalescent COVID-19.

This chain uses TRBV29-1 with TRBJ1-5; D not certain. V lost 1 base and J 0 bases, leaving 4 bases between the germline ends. The CDR3 covers 13 residues. The germline V gene encodes CDR1 SQVTM and CDR2 ANQGSEA. The CDR3 spells CSVEAGSNQPQHF. The CDR3 DNA reads TGCAGCGTTGAAGCAGGTAGCAATCAGCCCCAGCATTTT.

This clone was counted between two and nine times. The chain recombines TRBV6-5 with TRBJ2-3; 7 bases map to TRBD1. CDR3 length equals 13 residues. The germline CDR1 and CDR2 sequences are MNHEY and SVGAGI. The V gene end was trimmed by 8 bases and the J gene end by 5 bases; junction bases not matched to a gene: 7. Here the CDR3 DNA reads TGTGCCAGCGGACAACGACAGGGAGATACGCAGTATTTT. Encoded protein: CASGQRQGDTQYF.

CDR3: CASSQNRGETQYF. In nucleotides, the CDR3 is TGTGCCAGCAGTCAGAACAGGGGAGAGACCCAGTACTTC. The chain joins TRBV6-5 to TRBJ2-5; TRBD1 matches 7 bases. From germline, CDR1 is MNHEY and CDR2 SVGAGI. The CDR3 consists of 13 residues. The V gene end was trimmed by 5 bases and the J gene end by 4 bases; junction bases not matched to a gene: 4.

The chain links TRBV6-5 to TRBJ1-1; TRBD1 is a possible D gene (6 bases). V lost 7 bases to trimming and J lost 2 bases, with 17 bases between them. Germline V gives CDR1 MNHEY, CDR2 SVGAGI. CDR3 length: 15 amino acids. CDR3 region: CASKKQGPENTEAFF. The CDR3 region has the DNA TGTGCCAGCAAAAAACAGGGACCTGAAAACACTGAAGCTTTCTTT.

This rearrangement joins TRBV25-1 to TRBJ1-2; TRBD1 agrees at 9 bases. The trim removed 1 base at V and 9 bases at J, leaving 9 bases unmatched. The CDR3 sequence is 15 residues long. Germline V gene sequence: CDR1 MGHDK, CDR2 SYGVNS. The CDR3, as DNA: TGTGCCAGCAGTGAATTTCAGGACAGGGGTATGCGCTACACCTTC. Residues: CASSEFQDRGMRYTF.

This sequence joins TRBV6-4 and TRBJ1-3; no reliable D call. The CDR3 runs 14 residues. V was pared by 2 bases and J by 4 bases, with 9 bases between. Germline lookup yields CDR1 MRHNA and CDR2 SNTAGT. The CDR3 spells CASSDEGEGNTIYF. Written as DNA, the CDR3 is TGTGCCAGCAGTGACGAAGGAGAAGGAAACACCATATATTTT.

The chain carries TRBV7-8 and TRBJ2-2, with D maybe TRBD1 (5 bases). Trimming took 5 bases from V and 1 from J, leaving 8 bases between them. This CDR3 spans 14 amino acids. CDR1 SGHVS and CDR2 FQNEAQ come from the germline V gene. The CDR3 reads CASSLDRNTGELFF. The CDR3 coding sequence is TGTGCCAGCAGCCTAGACAGGAACACCGGGGAGCTGTTTTTT.

The gene calls are TRBV6-1 and TRBJ1-2; D possibly corresponds to TRBD1 (6 bases). From germline, CDR1 is MNHNS and CDR2 SASEGT. The CDR3 is 13 residues long. Trimming took off 2 bases at V and 8 bases at J, with 12 bases between the two ends. The CDR3 bases are TGTGCCAGCAGTGAACAGGGGCCAGGGGGCTACACCTTC. Amino acid sequence: CASSEQGPGGYTF.

This clone is categorized as medium-sized. This chain joins TRBV5-4 and TRBJ2-7; D is perhaps TRBD2 (6 bases). This CDR3 spans 15 amino acids. The V gene's germline CDR1 is SGHNT and CDR2 YYREEE (reference sequence). V dropped 0 bases and J dropped 2 bases, with 12 bases sitting between them. The chain's CDR3 is CASSLVSGGTYEQYF. CDR3 DNA sequence: TGTGCCAGCAGCTTGGTTAGCGGCGGTACCTACGAGCAGTACTTC.

The chain combines TRBV11-2 with TRBJ2-3; TRBD1 might be the D (6 bases). The CDR3 length is 15 residues. The germline V gene has CDR1 SGHAT and CDR2 FQNNGV. Trimming took 5 bases from V and 2 from J, leaving 14 bases between them. The CDR3 coding sequence is TGTGCCAGCAGCCCCTTACTGGGGGCCACAGATACGCAGTATTTT. Translation: CASSPLLGATDTQYF.

The gene calls are TRBV5-1 and TRBJ1-4, with unresolved D. V was cut by 4 bases and J by 0 bases, with 10 bases left in between. The CDR3 extends over 15 amino acids. Germline-derived CDR1 and CDR2 are SGHRS and YFSETQ. The CDR3 DNA reads as TGCGCCAGCAGCCAAGCCGGGACAACTAATGAAAAACTGTTTTTT. It codes for CASSQAGTTNEKLFF.

The gene calls are TRBV10-3 and TRBJ2-5; TRBD2 might be the D (6 bases). The V gene's germline CDR1 is ENHRY and CDR2 SYGVKD. There are 15 residues in the CDR3. Trimming took off 4 bases at V and 1 base at J, with 13 bases between the two ends. CDR3 nucleotide sequence: TGTGCCATCAGTGGGTCTAGCGTGGTCCAAGAGACCCAGTACTTC. As protein: CAISGSSVVQETQYF.

V is TRBV6-2 or TRBV6-3 and J is TRBJ2-3, with 11 bases aligning to TRBD2. Germline V CDR1 and CDR2: MNHEY, SVGEGT. After removal of 4 bases from V and 3 bases from J, the junction contained 3 bases not matched to a gene. The CDR3 extends over 15 amino acids. In DNA, the CDR3 is TGTGCCAGCAGTTTAAGACTAGCGGGGACAGATACGCAGTATTTT. Amino acid sequence: CASSLRLAGTDTQYF.

Here the CDR3 reads CAHRGRAGGSDTEAFF. CDR3 DNA sequence: TGTGCCCATCGAGGTCGGGCAGGGGGGTCGGACACTGAAGCTTTCTTT. This chain links TRBV10-3 with TRBJ1-1, with TRBD1 matching 7 bases. The germline CDR1 and CDR2 sequences are ENHRY and SYGVKD. The V segment lost 11 bases and the J segment 3 bases; nucleotides outside the gene matches: 18. This CDR3 spans 16 amino acids.

V usage is TRBV2 and J usage is TRBJ2-2; 7 positions agree with TRBD2. The V gene's germline CDR1 is SNHLY and CDR2 FYNNEI. The CDR3 sequence is 15 residues long. Losses at the gene ends were 7 bases for V and 5 bases for J; bases not matched to a gene: 10. CDR3 amino acids: CASIRGGSLTGELFF. The CDR3 bases are TGTGCCAGCATTCGCGGGGGTTCCCTAACCGGGGAGCTGTTTTTT.

The chain couples TRBV9 to TRBJ2-3; TRBD2 matches 9 bases. CDR1 and CDR2 from the germline V gene are SGDLS and YYNGEE. This CDR3 is 16 amino acids long. Unmatched junction bases numbered 5, after V lost 2 bases and J lost 1 base. For the CDR3, the DNA is TGTGCCAGCAGCGTGAGGGCGGGAGGGGGCACAGATACGCAGTATTTT. It translates to CASSVRAGGGTDTQYF.

The V gene is TRBV27, the J gene TRBJ2-5; 7 nucleotides line up with TRBD1. V gave up 8 bases and J gave up 5 bases; unmatched junction bases: 8. CDR3 size: 13 residues. Germline V gene lookup returns CDR1 MNHEY and CDR2 SMNVEV (reference sequence). The CDR3, as DNA: TGTGCCAGCCACCCAACAGGGGCGGAGACCCAGTACTTC. Encoded protein: CASHPTGAETQYF.

The chain employs TRBV9 and TRBJ1-2; 7 bases are a match to TRBD1. The CDR3 covers 14 residues. The germline CDR1 and CDR2 sequences are SGDLS and YYNGEE. After removal of 4 bases from V and 2 bases from J, the junction contained 5 bases not matched to a gene. In DNA form, the CDR3 reads TGTGCCAGCAGCTTCGGGACAGCGAACTATGGCTACACCTTC. This codes for CASSFGTANYGYTF.

This clone has only a few counts. V and J are TRBV10-3 and TRBJ2-4, with TRBD2 matching 10 bases. The CDR3 is made up of 20 amino acids. Germline V gene sequence: CDR1 ENHRY, CDR2 SYGVKD. The J segment lost 0 bases and the V segment lost 0 bases, leaving 11 bases of the junction unmatched. The CDR3: CAISESRGTSGDLAKNIQYF. The CDR3, as DNA: TGTGCCATCAGTGAGTCGAGGGGTACTAGCGGGGATCTAGCCAAAAACATTCAGTACTTC.

The V and J genes are TRBV9 and TRBJ2-3; TRBD2 matches at 9 bases. This CDR3 is 15 amino acids long. The germline gives CDR1 SGDLS, CDR2 YYNGEE. V shed 4 bases, J shed 4 bases, and the junction held 7 bases outside the gene matches. The CDR3 DNA reads as TGTGCCAGCAGCCTCCGGACTAGCGTGGCAGATACGCAGTATTTT. Its protein is CASSLRTSVADTQYF. Together with reference TRBV9 and TRBJ2-3, the CDR3 gives the full variable domain: DSGVTQTPKHLITATGQRVTLRCSPRSGDLSVYWYQQSLDQGLQFLIQYYNGEERAKGNILERFSAQQFPDLHSELNLSSLELGDSALYFCASSLRTSVADTQYFGPGTRLTVL.

The chain carries TRBV18 and TRBJ2-2; D uncertain. The CDR3 length is 15 residues. Germline V gene lookup returns CDR1 KGHSH and CDR2 LQKENI. The ends were cut back, 3 bases at V and 0 bases at J, with 8 bases in the middle. The DNA for the CDR3 is TGTGCCAGCTCACCTGCGACACCGAACACCGGGGAGCTGTTTTTT. Protein sequence: CASSPATPNTGELFF.